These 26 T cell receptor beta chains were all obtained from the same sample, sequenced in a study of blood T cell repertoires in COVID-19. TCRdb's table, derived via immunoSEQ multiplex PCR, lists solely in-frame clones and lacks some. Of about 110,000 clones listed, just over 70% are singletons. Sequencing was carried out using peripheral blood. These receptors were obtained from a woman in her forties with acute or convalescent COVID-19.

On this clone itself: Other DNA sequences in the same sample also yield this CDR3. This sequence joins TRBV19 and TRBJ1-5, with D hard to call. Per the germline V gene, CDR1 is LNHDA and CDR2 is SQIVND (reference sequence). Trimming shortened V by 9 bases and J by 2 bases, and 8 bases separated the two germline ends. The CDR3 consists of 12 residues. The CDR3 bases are TGTGCCAGCAGAGGTGGCAATCAGCCCCAGCATTTT. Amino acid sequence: CASRGGNQPQHF.

CDR3 loop: CASSQGLAGPFTGELFF. The CDR3 DNA is TGTGCCAGCAGCCAGGGACTAGCGGGGCCGTTTACCGGGGAGCTGTTTTTT. The chain links TRBV3-1 (or the pseudogene TRBV3-2) to TRBJ2-2; 13 bases are a match to TRBD2. Germline V lookup: CDR1 LGHDT, CDR2 YNNKEL (reference sequence). CDR3 size: 17 residues. V dropped 3 bases and J dropped 5; count of bases not matched to a gene: 6.

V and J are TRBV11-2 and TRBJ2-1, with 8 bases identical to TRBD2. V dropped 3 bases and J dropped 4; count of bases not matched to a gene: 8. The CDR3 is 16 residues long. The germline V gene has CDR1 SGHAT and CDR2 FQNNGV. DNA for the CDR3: TGTGCCAGCAGCTTGGTAGGTCGGGGGGGATACAATGAGCAGTTCTTC. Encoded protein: CASSLVGRGGYNEQFF.

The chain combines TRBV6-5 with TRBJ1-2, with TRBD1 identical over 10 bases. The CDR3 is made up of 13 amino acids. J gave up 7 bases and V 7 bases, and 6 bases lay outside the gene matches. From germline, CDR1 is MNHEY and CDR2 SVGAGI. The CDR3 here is CASKRQGAPGYTF. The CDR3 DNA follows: TGTGCCAGCAAGAGACAGGGGGCGCCTGGCTACACCTTC.

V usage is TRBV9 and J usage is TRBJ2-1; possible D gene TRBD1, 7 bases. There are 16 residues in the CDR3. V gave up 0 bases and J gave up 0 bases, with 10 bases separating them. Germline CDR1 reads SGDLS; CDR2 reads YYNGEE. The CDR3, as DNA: TGTGCCAGCAGCGTAGCGGGGGACAGCTCCTACAATGAGCAGTTCTTC. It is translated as CASSVAGDSSYNEQFF.

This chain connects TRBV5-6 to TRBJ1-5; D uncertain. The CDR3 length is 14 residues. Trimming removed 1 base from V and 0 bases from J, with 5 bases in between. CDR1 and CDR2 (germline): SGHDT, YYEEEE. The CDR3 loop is CASSLHNSNQPQHF. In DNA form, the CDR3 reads TGTGCCAGCAGCTTGCACAATAGCAATCAGCCCCAGCATTTT. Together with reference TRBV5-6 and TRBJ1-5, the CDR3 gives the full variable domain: DAGVTQSPTHLIKTRGQQVTLRCSPKSGHDTVSWYQQALGQGPQFIFQYYEEEERQRGNFPDRFSGHQFPNYSSELNVNALLLGDSALYLCASSLHNSNQPQHFGDGTRLSIL.

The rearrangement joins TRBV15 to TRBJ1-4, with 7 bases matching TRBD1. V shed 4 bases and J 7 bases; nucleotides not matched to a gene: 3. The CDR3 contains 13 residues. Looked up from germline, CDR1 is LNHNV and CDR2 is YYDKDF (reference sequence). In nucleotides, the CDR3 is TGTGCCACCAGCACCTACAGGGGTGAAAAACTGTTTTTT. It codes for CATSTYRGEKLFF.

CDR3 sequence: CASSRTGLQETQYF. CDR3 bases: TGTGCCAGCAGTCGGACAGGGCTACAAGAGACCCAGTACTTC. The V gene is TRBV28, the J gene TRBJ2-5; TRBD1 aligns across 8 bases. With V trimmed by 5 bases and J by 2 bases, 4 bases remained unmatched. CDR1 is MDHEN and CDR2 is SYDVKM in the germline V gene. This CDR3 contains 14 residues. Full variable domain (outside the CDR3, taken from reference TRBV28 and TRBJ2-5): DVKVTQSSRYLVKRTGEKVFLECVQDMDHENMFWYRQDPGLGLRLIYFSYDVKMKEKGDIPEGYSVSREKKERFSLILESASTNQTSMYLCASSRTGLQETQYFGPGTRLLVL.

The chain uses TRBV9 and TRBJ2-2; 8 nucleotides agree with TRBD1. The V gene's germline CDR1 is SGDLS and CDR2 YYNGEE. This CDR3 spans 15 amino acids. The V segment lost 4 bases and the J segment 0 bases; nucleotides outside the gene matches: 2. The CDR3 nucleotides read TGTGCCAGCAGCCTGACAGGGGCGAACACCGGGGAGCTGTTTTTT. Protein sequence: CASSLTGANTGELFF.

CDR3 sequence reads: CASNPSGGASTGELFF. The CDR3 DNA sequence: TGCGCCAGCAACCCTAGCGGGGGGGCAAGCACCGGGGAGCTGTTTTTT. This chain joins TRBV10-2 and TRBJ2-2; TRBD2 matches 12 bases. Germline V gives CDR1 WSHSY, CDR2 SAAADI. J gave up 4 bases and V 7 bases, and 7 bases lay outside the gene matches. The CDR3 is made up of 16 amino acids.

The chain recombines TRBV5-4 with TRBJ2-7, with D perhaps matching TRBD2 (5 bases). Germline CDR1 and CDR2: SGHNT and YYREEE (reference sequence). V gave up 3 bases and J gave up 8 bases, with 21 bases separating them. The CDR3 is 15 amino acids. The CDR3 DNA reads TGTGCCAGCAGCTCCCCCTTTGAGGGTCTGGGCAAGCAGTACTTC. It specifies CASSSPFEGLGKQYF.

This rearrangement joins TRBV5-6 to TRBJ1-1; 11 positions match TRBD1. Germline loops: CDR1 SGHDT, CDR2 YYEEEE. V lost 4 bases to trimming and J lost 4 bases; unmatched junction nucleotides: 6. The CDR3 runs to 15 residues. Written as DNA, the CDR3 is TGTGCCAGCAGCCCGACCGGGACAGGGGGCACTGAAGCTTTCTTT. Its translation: CASSPTGTGGTEAFF.

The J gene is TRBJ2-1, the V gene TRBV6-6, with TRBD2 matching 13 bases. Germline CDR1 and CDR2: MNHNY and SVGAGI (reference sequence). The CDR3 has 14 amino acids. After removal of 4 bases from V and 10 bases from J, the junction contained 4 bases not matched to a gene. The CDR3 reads CASSSRTSGGEQFF. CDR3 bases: TGTGCCAGCAGTTCCCGGACTAGCGGGGGCGAGCAGTTCTTC.

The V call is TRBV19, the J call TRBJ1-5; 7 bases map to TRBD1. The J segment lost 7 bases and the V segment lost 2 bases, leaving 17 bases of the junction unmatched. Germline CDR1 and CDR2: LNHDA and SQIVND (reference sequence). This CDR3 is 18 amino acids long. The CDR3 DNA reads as TGTGCCAGTAGTATATCATCCGGGACAGCCTATTCCCTGCAGCCCCAGCATTTT. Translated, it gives CASSISSGTAYSLQPQHF.

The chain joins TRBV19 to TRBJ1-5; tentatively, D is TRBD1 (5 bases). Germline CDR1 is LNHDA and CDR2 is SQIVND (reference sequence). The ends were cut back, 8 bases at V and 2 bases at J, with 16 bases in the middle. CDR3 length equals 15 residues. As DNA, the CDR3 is TGTGCCAGTCACTGGGGTGGGACTGGCAATCAGCCCCAGCATTTT. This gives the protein CASHWGGTGNQPQHF.

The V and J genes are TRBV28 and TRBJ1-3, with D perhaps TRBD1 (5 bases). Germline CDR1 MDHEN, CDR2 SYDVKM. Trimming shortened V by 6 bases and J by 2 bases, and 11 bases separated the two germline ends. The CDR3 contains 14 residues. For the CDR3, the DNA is TGTGCCAGCAGGGCGGGGGTAGCTGGAAACACCATATATTTT. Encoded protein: CASRAGVAGNTIYF.

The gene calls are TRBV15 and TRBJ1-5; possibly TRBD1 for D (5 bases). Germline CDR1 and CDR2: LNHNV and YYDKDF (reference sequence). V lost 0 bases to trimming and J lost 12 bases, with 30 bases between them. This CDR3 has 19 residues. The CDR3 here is CATSRDGGVSWEVSGGQHF. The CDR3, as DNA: TGTGCCACCAGCAGAGATGGTGGTGTTAGTTGGGAGGTCTCGGGGGGCCAGCATTTT.

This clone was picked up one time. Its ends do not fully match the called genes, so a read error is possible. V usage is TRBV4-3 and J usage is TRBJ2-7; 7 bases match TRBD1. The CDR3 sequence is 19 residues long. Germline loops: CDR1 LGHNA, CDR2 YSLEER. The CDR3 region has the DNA TGCGCCAGCAGTCAAGATCGGCCCCTGACAGGGAACAACTCCTACGAGCAGTACTTC. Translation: CASSQDRPLTGNNSYEQYF.

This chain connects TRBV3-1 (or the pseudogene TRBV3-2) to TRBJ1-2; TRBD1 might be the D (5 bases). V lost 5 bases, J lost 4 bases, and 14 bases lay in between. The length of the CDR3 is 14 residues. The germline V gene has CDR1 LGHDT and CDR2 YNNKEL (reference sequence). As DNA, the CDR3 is TGTGCCAGCAGCTGGGGGGAGGTAGTCTATGGCTACACCTTC. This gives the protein CASSWGEVVYGYTF.

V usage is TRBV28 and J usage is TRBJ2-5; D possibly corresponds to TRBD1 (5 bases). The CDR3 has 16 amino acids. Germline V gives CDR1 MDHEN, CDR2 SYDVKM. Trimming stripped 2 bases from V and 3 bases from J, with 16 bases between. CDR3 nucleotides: TGTGCCAGCAGTTTAACCCCAGGGTCAGGGAAAGAGACCCAGTACTTC. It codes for CASSLTPGSGKETQYF.

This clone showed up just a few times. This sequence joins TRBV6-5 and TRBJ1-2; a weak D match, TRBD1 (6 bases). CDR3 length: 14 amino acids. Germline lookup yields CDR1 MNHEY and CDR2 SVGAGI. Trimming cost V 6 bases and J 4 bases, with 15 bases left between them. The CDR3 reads CASSQTTGSYGYTF. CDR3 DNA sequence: TGTGCCAGCAGCCAAACTACAGGGAGCTATGGCTACACCTTC.

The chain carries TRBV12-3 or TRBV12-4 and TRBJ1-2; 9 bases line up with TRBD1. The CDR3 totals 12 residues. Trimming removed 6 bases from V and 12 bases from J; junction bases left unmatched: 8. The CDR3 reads CASRRGQGLDTF. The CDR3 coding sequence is TGTGCCAGCAGAAGGGGACAGGGCCTTGACACCTTC.

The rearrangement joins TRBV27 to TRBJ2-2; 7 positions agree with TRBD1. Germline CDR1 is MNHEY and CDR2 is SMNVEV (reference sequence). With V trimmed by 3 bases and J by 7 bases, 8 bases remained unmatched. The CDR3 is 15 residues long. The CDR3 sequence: CASSFEGAARGELFF. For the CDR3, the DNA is TGTGCCAGCAGTTTCGAGGGGGCTGCACGCGGGGAGCTGTTTTTT.

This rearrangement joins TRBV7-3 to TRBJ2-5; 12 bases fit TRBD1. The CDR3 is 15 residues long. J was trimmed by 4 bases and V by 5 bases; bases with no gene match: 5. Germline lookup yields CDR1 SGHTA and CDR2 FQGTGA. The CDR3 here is CASSPGTGGTETQYF. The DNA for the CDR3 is TGTGCCAGCAGCCCGGGGACAGGGGGCACAGAGACCCAGTACTTC.

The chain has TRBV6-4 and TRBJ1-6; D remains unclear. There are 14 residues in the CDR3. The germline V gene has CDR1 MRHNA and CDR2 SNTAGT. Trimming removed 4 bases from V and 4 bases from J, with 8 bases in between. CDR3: CASSAELYNSPLHF. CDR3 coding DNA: TGTGCCAGCAGTGCAGAACTATATAATTCACCCCTCCACTTT.

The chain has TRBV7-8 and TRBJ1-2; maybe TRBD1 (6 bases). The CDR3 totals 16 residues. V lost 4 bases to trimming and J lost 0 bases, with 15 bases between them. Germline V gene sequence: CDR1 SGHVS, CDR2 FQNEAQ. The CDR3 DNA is TGTGCCAGCAGCTCCCGAGGGACACGCGCTAACTATGGCTACACCTTC. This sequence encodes CASSSRGTRANYGYTF.